Below are 23 T cell receptor beta chains sequenced from a single sample in a study of cytomegalovirus exposure and HLA in healthy donors. The PCR ran on 60 Vbeta and 13 Jbeta primers. Produced via immunoSEQ multiplex PCR; TCRdb's table is partial and in-frame only. The sample carries approximately 180,000 clones, approximately 70% recorded once. The sequencing sample was made of PBMCs. The receptors were gathered from a woman under 40 in good health and CMV-seronegative.

The V and J genes are TRBV5-1 and TRBJ2-1, with 15 bases identical to TRBD2. The CDR3 totals 20 residues. V was pared by 0 bases and J by 5 bases, with 12 bases of the junction left unmatched. Germline values: CDR1 SGHRS, CDR2 YFSETQ. The CDR3 DNA sequence: TGCGCCAGCAGCTTGGTTCCTGGACTAGCGGGGGGGTCTCGGGACAATGAGCAGTTCTTC. Protein sequence: CASSLVPGLAGGSRDNEQFF.

The CDR3 DNA reads TGTGCCAGCAGCTTGTCCGTTAGCAATGAGCAGTTCTTC. Encoded protein: CASSLSVSNEQFF. The chain joins TRBV5-4 to TRBJ2-1, with D unresolved. From germline, CDR1 is SGHNT and CDR2 YYREEE (reference sequence). Trimming took off 1 base at V and 6 bases at J, with 8 bases between the two ends. The CDR3 has 13 amino acids.

This clone was recorded a few times. This chain links TRBV4-1 with TRBJ2-7; possible D gene TRBD1, 7 bases. The V end was cut by 5 bases, the J end by 3 bases, with 20 bases between. Germline lookup yields CDR1 MGHRA and CDR2 YSYEKL. This CDR3 is 16 amino acids long. The CDR3 bases are TGCGCCAGCAGCTCGAACGCGGGACAGACCTTCTACGAGCAGTACTTC. Translated: CASSSNAGQTFYEQYF.

The chain couples TRBV9 to TRBJ2-1; tentative D call: TRBD2 (5 bases). Germline values: CDR1 SGDLS, CDR2 YYNGEE. This CDR3 contains 15 residues. Trimming removed 4 bases at V and 3 bases at J, with 14 bases between. CDR3 in DNA: TGTGCCAGCAGCTTCGGGATCATGAGCTACAATGAGCAGTTCTTC. Translation: CASSFGIMSYNEQFF.

CDR3 amino acids: CASSYLQTNSNEQFF. CDR3 nucleotide sequence: TGTGCCAGCAGCTACCTACAAACAAACAGCAATGAGCAGTTCTTC. The chain links TRBV5-8 to TRBJ2-1; D remains ambiguous. Germline loops: CDR1 SGHTS, CDR2 YDEGEE. CDR3 size: 15 residues. The germline V and J ends were trimmed by 3 bases and 6 bases, with 16 bases remaining between them. The whole variable domain, filled in from reference TRBV5-8 and TRBJ2-1, reads EAGVTQSPTHLIKTRGQQATLRCSPISGHTSVYWYQQALGLGLQFLLWYDEGEERNRGNFPPRFSGRQFPNYSSELNVNALELEDSALYLCASSYLQTNSNEQFFGPGTRLTVL.

With regard to this clone: Other nucleotide sequences from this sample produce the same CDR3. The gene calls are TRBV18 and TRBJ2-1, with D possibly matching TRBD2 (5 bases). The germline CDR1 and CDR2 sequences are KGHSH and LQKENI. The CDR3 is made up of 13 amino acids. Between the trimmed V and J ends, which lost 2 bases and 9 bases, there was a span of 11 bases. CDR3 sequence reads: CASSPGLASEQFF. The CDR3, as DNA: TGTGCCAGCTCACCAGGGCTAGCCTCTGAGCAGTTCTTC. The variable domain in full, with the rest retrieved from reference TRBV18 and TRBJ2-1, is NAGVMQNPRHLVRRRGQEARLRCSPMKGHSHVYWYRQLPEEGLKFMVYLQKENIIDESGMPKERFSAEFPKEGPSILRIQQVVRGDSAAYFCASSPGLASEQFFGPGTRLTVL.

The chain recombines TRBV5-6 with TRBJ1-1; D is unclear. Trimming stripped 8 bases from V and 5 bases from J, with 19 bases between. The CDR3 is 14 residues long. CDR1 and CDR2 (germline): SGHDT, YYEEEE. The CDR3 DNA sequence: TGTGCCAGTACCGCCCTGCAGGTGACGACTGAAGCTTTCTTT. It is translated as CASTALQVTTEAFF.

The chain is built from TRBV7-6 and TRBJ2-7; 8 nucleotides align to TRBD1. The CDR3 spans 14 residues. Germline V lookup: CDR1 SGHVS, CDR2 FNYEAQ. The V and J ends lost 2 bases and 2 bases, in that order; junction bases with no gene match: 2. The CDR3 loop is CASSLTDRAYEQYF. The CDR3, as DNA: TGTGCCAGCAGCTTAACGGACAGGGCCTACGAGCAGTACTTC.

The chain links TRBV5-5 to TRBJ2-7; D is unclear. V gave up 2 bases and J gave up 1 base, with 13 bases separating them. This CDR3 contains 15 residues. CDR1 is SGHKS and CDR2 is YYEKEE in the germline V gene (reference sequence). CDR3 in amino acids: CASSFVELLSYEQYF. CDR3 coding DNA: TGTGCCAGCAGCTTTGTCGAGCTCTTATCCTACGAGCAGTACTTC.

V usage is TRBV30 and J usage is TRBJ1-2; 10 nucleotides align to TRBD1. Germline trimming cut 5 bases from V and 8 bases from J; bases unmatched to any gene: 8. Germline assignment: CDR1 GTSNPN and CDR2 SVGIG (reference sequence). This CDR3 has 13 amino acids. Here the CDR3 reads CAWGTGARAGYTF. The CDR3 nucleotides are TGTGCCTGGGGGACAGGGGCTCGTGCGGGCTACACCTTC. Looking up the rest from reference TRBV30 and TRBJ1-2 gives the full variable domain: SQTIHQWPATLVQPVGSPLSLECTVEGTSNPNLYWYRQAAGRGLQLLFYSVGIGQISSEVPQNLSASRPQDRQFILSSKKLLLSDSGFYLCAWGTGARAGYTFGSGTRLTVV.

This sequence joins TRBV6-1 and TRBJ2-7; 8 bases are shared with TRBD2. V shed 3 bases, J shed 0 bases, and the junction held 19 bases outside the gene matches. The CDR3 has 20 residues. Germline-derived CDR1 and CDR2 are MNHNS and SASEGT. The CDR3 coding sequence is TGTGCCAGCAGTGATTTGCTTGCCGGGGGGGCGATGGTCTTCTCCTACGAGCAGTACTTC. This codes for CASSDLLAGGAMVFSYEQYF.

The V and J genes are TRBV5-1 and TRBJ1-1; no clear D gene. The CDR3 totals 15 residues. In germline, CDR1 is SGHRS, CDR2 YFSETQ. V was shortened by 3 bases and J by 10 bases, with 22 bases between the two germline ends. CDR3 nucleotides: TGCGCCAGCAGCTCCCGGACGGGCGGGTATTTCGGAGCTTTCTTT. It yields the protein CASSSRTGGYFGAFF.

Regarding this clone: At the DNA level, this CDR3 is encoded by other sequences in the same sample as well. The chain combines TRBV4-2 with TRBJ1-5, with D possibly matching TRBD1 (5 bases). V lost 4 bases and J lost 4, with 8 bases in between. This CDR3 comprises 13 residues. The germline V gene encodes CDR1 LGHNA and CDR2 YNFKEQ. CDR3 sequence reads: CASSPDSNQPQHF. CDR3 DNA sequence: TGTGCCAGCAGCCCTGACAGTAATCAGCCCCAGCATTTT.

This clone was detected only a few times. The chain couples TRBV9 to TRBJ1-3, with 8 bases fitting TRBD1. Looked up from germline, CDR1 is SGDLS and CDR2 is YYNGEE. V shed 0 bases, J shed 6 bases, and the junction held 11 bases outside the gene matches. The CDR3 totals 17 residues. The CDR3 bases are TGTGCCAGCAGCGTAGCCGGACAGGGTCGGTCTATAAACACCATATATTTT. It encodes CASSVAGQGRSINTIYF.

This clone turned up a few times. The chain joins TRBV6-6 to TRBJ2-7, with a tentative D call TRBD1 (5 bases). Germline V gives CDR1 MNHNY, CDR2 SVGAGI (reference sequence). This CDR3 contains 14 residues. Trimming removed 0 bases from V and 7 bases from J, with 13 bases in between. This CDR3 reads CASSYSGPDGEQYF. DNA for the CDR3: TGTGCCAGCAGTTACTCGGGGCCCGACGGGGAGCAGTACTTC.

This clone was recorded once. The chain carries TRBV5-6 and TRBJ1-5; no firm D call. The germline gives CDR1 SGHDT, CDR2 YYEEEE. V was trimmed by 0 bases and J by 7 bases, leaving 5 bases between them. This CDR3 has 12 residues. The CDR3 region has the DNA TGTGCCAGCAGCTTGGCGGGGCAGCCCCAGCATTTT. Translation gives CASSLAGQPQHF. The full variable domain, with the rest looked up from reference TRBV5-6 and TRBJ1-5, is DAGVTQSPTHLIKTRGQQVTLRCSPKSGHDTVSWYQQALGQGPQFIFQYYEEEERQRGNFPDRFSGHQFPNYSSELNVNALLLGDSALYLCASSLAGQPQHFGDGTRLSIL.

As regards this clone: The sample carries other DNA sequences with the same CDR3. V gene TRBV27 combines with J gene TRBJ2-7; 7 bases agree with TRBD2. The CDR3 is 15 amino acids. Germline assignment: CDR1 MNHEY and CDR2 SMNVEV (reference sequence). The V and J ends lost 0 bases and 4 bases, in that order; junction bases with no gene match: 6. CDR3 nucleotides: TGTGCCAGCAGTTTATCGGGAGGGGCTGGTTACGAGCAGTACTTC. It encodes CASSLSGGAGYEQYF.

To note about this clone: One end of the junction does not line up with germline, which may come from a read error. V is TRBV7-6 and J is TRBJ2-1; 12 bases align to TRBD2. The CDR3 sequence is 20 residues long. From germline, CDR1 is SGHVS and CDR2 FNYEAQ. The CDR3 nucleotides are TGTGCCAGCAGCTTAGCCGGGGGACTAGCGGGTTCGAGCTCCTACAATGGGCAGTTCTTC. Its translation is CASSLAGGLAGSSSYNGQFF.

In the case of this clone: At one boundary the junction diverges from the germline segment, which might be a read error. This rearrangement joins TRBV7-9 to TRBJ1-2; 7 bases fit TRBD1. From germline, CDR1 is SEHNR and CDR2 FQNEAQ (reference sequence). The CDR3 spans 16 residues. CDR3: CSSSLGGQAINYGYTF. As DNA, the CDR3 is TGTTCCAGCAGCTTAGGCGGACAGGCAATAAACTATGGCTACACCTTC.

The chain has TRBV2 and TRBJ2-5; 7 nucleotides line up with TRBD1. The CDR3 contains 13 residues. Looked up from germline, CDR1 is SNHLY and CDR2 is FYNNEI. The junction had 3 bases not matched to a gene; V was cut back by 4 bases and J by 4 bases. Written as DNA, the CDR3 is TGTGCCAGCAGTGCCAACAGGGGAGAGACCCAGTACTTC. Its translation: CASSANRGETQYF.

V usage is TRBV5-6 and J usage is TRBJ2-7; 7 nucleotides match TRBD1. The CDR3 runs to 13 residues. CDR1 SGHDT and CDR2 YYEEEE come from the germline V gene. The J segment lost 1 base and the V segment lost 4 bases, leaving 2 bases of the junction unmatched. The CDR3 coding sequence is TGTGCCAGCAGCCCGGGACAGTCCTACGAGCAGTACTTC. Residues: CASSPGQSYEQYF. The full variable domain, in which reference TRBV5-6 and TRBJ2-7 provide the parts outside the CDR3, is DAGVTQSPTHLIKTRGQQVTLRCSPKSGHDTVSWYQQALGQGPQFIFQYYEEEERQRGNFPDRFSGHQFPNYSSELNVNALLLGDSALYLCASSPGQSYEQYFGPGTRLTVT.

V usage is TRBV4-2 and J usage is TRBJ2-1; a possible D gene is TRBD2 (6 bases). CDR1 is LGHNA and CDR2 is YNFKEQ in the germline V gene. The CDR3 has 16 amino acids. V shed 1 base and J shed 0 bases, with 10 bases lying between them. CDR3 sequence reads: CASSQATGSSYNEQFF. For the CDR3, the DNA is TGTGCCAGCAGCCAAGCGACCGGGAGCTCCTACAATGAGCAGTTCTTC.

The CDR3 loop is CASSARGGLGEAFF. The DNA for the CDR3 is TGTGCCAGCAGTGCGAGGGGGGGCTTAGGTGAAGCTTTCTTT. V and J are TRBV2 and TRBJ1-1; maybe TRBD1 (6 bases). The CDR3 length is 14 residues. Trimming removed 4 bases from V and 7 bases from J, with 16 bases in between. The germline V gene has CDR1 SNHLY and CDR2 FYNNEI.